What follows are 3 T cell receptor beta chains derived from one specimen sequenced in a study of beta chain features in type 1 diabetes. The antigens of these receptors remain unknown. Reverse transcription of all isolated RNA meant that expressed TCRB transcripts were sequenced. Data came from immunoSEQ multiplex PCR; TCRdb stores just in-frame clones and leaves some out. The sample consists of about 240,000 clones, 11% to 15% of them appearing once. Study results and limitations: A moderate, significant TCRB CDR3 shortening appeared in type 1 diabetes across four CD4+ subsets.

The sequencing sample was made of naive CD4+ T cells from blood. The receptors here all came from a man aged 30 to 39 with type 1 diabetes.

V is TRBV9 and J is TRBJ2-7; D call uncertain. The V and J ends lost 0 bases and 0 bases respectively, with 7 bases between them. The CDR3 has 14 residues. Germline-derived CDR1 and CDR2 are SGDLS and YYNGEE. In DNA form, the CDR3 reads TGTGCCAGCAGCGTAGGGCTTAACTCCTACGAGCAGTACTTC. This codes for CASSVGLNSYEQYF.

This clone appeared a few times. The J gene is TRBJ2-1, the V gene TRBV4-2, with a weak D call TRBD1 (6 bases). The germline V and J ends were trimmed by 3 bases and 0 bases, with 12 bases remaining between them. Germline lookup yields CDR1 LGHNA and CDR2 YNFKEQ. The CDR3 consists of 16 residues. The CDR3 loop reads CASSHPKGGSYNEQFF. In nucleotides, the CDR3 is TGTGCCAGCAGCCACCCCAAAGGGGGCTCCTACAATGAGCAGTTCTTC.

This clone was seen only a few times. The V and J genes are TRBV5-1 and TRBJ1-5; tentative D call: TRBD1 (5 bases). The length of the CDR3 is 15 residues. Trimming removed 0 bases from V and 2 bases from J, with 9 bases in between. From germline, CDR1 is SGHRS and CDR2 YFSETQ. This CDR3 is CASSLEGLGNQPQHF. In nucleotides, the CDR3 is TGCGCCAGCAGCTTGGAGGGGTTAGGCAATCAGCCCCAGCATTTT.